The next 20 T cell receptor beta chains were all read from a single sample in a study of cytomegalovirus exposure and HLA in healthy donors. It was with 60 Vbeta and 13 Jbeta primers that the PCR ran. Clones were sequenced by immunoSEQ multiplex PCR, and TCRdb holds only the in-frame ones, with some missing. This table has roughly 82,000 clones, about three quarters appearing once. Source material: PBMCs. The source of these receptors is a woman between 40 and 50 years old in good health and CMV-seropositive.

The chain recombines TRBV27 with TRBJ2-7, with 7 bases lining up with TRBD1. The CDR3 runs 15 residues. After removal of 5 bases from V and 4 bases from J, the junction contained 11 bases not matched to a gene. CDR1 MNHEY and CDR2 SMNVEV come from the germline V gene (reference sequence). The CDR3 DNA is TGTGCCAGCAGTCGCGCCCGGGACAGCCGATACGAGCAGTACTTC. It codes for CASSRARDSRYEQYF.

This chain connects TRBV6-6 to TRBJ1-5; D is undetermined. The length of the CDR3 is 15 residues. Trimming left V 7 bases short and J 1 base short, with 14 bases between. In germline, CDR1 is MNHNY, CDR2 SVGAGI (reference sequence). The CDR3 loop reads CASTTLGPSNQPQHF. CDR3 sequence (DNA): TGTGCCAGCACCACACTAGGGCCCAGCAATCAGCCCCAGCATTTT.

This clone is a singleton in its sample. This sequence joins TRBV5-1 and TRBJ2-3; 9 nucleotides line up with TRBD1. The CDR3 length is 16 residues. V lost 3 bases, J lost 5 bases, and 10 bases stayed unmatched. Germline values: CDR1 SGHRS, CDR2 YFSETQ. CDR3 residues: CASSWNPTGGQDTQYF. DNA for the CDR3: TGCGCCAGCAGCTGGAACCCAACAGGGGGCCAAGATACGCAGTATTTT.

J is TRBJ2-3 and V is TRBV5-1; weak D call: TRBD2 (6 bases). Germline V CDR1 and CDR2: SGHRS, YFSETQ. Trimming took off 2 bases at V and 2 bases at J, with 18 bases between the two ends. The CDR3 consists of 17 residues. DNA for the CDR3: TGCGCCAGCAGCTTAGGGACTCTCCTTAGCCACACAGATACGCAGTATTTT. Translating it yields CASSLGTLLSHTDTQYF.

This rearrangement joins TRBV5-1 to TRBJ2-7; TRBD1 matches 7 bases. CDR1 is SGHRS, CDR2 YFSETQ, per germline. The V segment lost 0 bases and the J segment 5 bases; nucleotides outside the gene matches: 5. This CDR3 spans 14 amino acids. Here the CDR3 reads CASSLGQGVNEQYF. The CDR3, as DNA: TGCGCCAGCAGCTTGGGACAGGGAGTTAACGAGCAGTACTTC.

V and J are TRBV7-2 and TRBJ1-6, with D possibly TRBD1 on 6 matching bases. CDR3 length: 14 residues. V was clipped by 4 bases and J by 10 bases, with 14 bases between them. Germline V gives CDR1 SGHTA, CDR2 FQGNSA. The CDR3 is CASSSQQGNSPLHF. The CDR3 nucleotides are TGTGCCAGCAGCTCCCAACAGGGAAACTCACCCCTCCACTTT.

This chain joins TRBV5-8 and TRBJ1-3; TRBD1 agrees at 8 bases. The CDR3 has 15 amino acids. The germline gives CDR1 SGHTS, CDR2 YDEGEE. The trim removed 4 bases at V and 4 bases at J, leaving 7 bases unmatched. In nucleotides, the CDR3 is TGTGCCAGCAGCCCGGACAGGGTCGCAGGAAACACCATATATTTT. It encodes CASSPDRVAGNTIYF.

J is TRBJ2-7 and V is TRBV11-2; D may be TRBD1 (5 bases). Germline CDR1 and CDR2: SGHAT and FQNNGV. Trimming left V 5 bases short and J 0 bases short, with 11 bases between. This CDR3 spans 14 amino acids. The CDR3 DNA reads as TGTGCCAGCAGCACAGGTTTCTCCTCCTACGAGCAGTACTTC. Translated: CASSTGFSSYEQYF.

Of note for this clone: Compared with germline, one end of the junction differs, possibly owing to a read error. The chain recombines TRBV10-3 with TRBJ1-2; D gene uncertain. Looked up from germline, CDR1 is ENHRY and CDR2 is SYGVKD. The CDR3 length is 12 residues. The CDR3 coding sequence is TGTGCCATTGAAAGCGGGGATTATGGCTACCCCTTC. Protein product: CAIESGDYGYPF.

The count of this clone is one. The chain employs TRBV15 and TRBJ1-2; 7 bases map to TRBD1. CDR1 and CDR2 (germline): LNHNV, YYDKDF (reference sequence). The length of the CDR3 is 15 residues. V shed 5 bases, J shed 8 bases, and the junction held 14 bases outside the gene matches. The CDR3 here is CATSGRDSLSGGYTF. CDR3 coding DNA: TGTGCCACCAGCGGCAGGGACAGTCTTTCGGGCGGCTACACCTTC.

The rearrangement links TRBV7-2 to TRBJ2-7, with TRBD1 identical over 10 bases. Germline-derived CDR1 and CDR2 are SGHTA and FQGNSA. The CDR3 is 15 residues long. The ends lost 5 bases at V and 0 bases at J; junction bases unmatched: 4. This chain's CDR3 is CASSHGDRGSYEQYF. As DNA, the CDR3 is TGTGCCAGCAGCCATGGGGACAGGGGCTCCTACGAGCAGTACTTC.

The sample holds a few counts of this clone. The genes are TRBV9 and TRBJ2-3, with D perhaps matching TRBD2 (7 bases). Trimming shortened V by 3 bases and J by 5 bases, and 13 bases separated the two germline ends. The CDR3 runs to 14 residues. The germline V gene has CDR1 SGDLS and CDR2 YYNGEE. The CDR3 nucleotides are TGTGCCAGCAGCGGCCGGGGGGCTGGAGATACGCAGTATTTT. As protein: CASSGRGAGDTQYF.

The gene calls are TRBV4-3 and TRBJ1-5; maybe TRBD1 (5 bases). With 6 bases removed from V and 1 base from J, the gap between germline ends came to 13 bases. CDR3 length: 15 amino acids. Germline CDR1 is LGHNA and CDR2 is YSLEER. CDR3 DNA sequence: TGCGCCAGCAGGCGGGGGGTCTCCAGCAATCAGCCCCAGCATTTT. Translating it yields CASRRGVSSNQPQHF.

CDR3 protein: CASSYSLSGSVGGQFF. The CDR3 DNA sequence: TGTGCCAGCAGTTACTCACTTAGCGGGAGCGTCGGGGGGCAGTTCTTC. This chain connects TRBV6-5 to TRBJ2-1, with 9 bases lining up with TRBD2. The ends lost 0 bases at V and 12 bases at J; junction bases unmatched: 12. The CDR3 is 16 amino acids. Per germline, CDR1 MNHEY and CDR2 SVGAGI.

The chain links TRBV19 to TRBJ1-4, with 7 positions matching TRBD1. V was pared by 4 bases and J by 0 bases, with 5 bases of the junction left unmatched. The germline CDR1 and CDR2 sequences are LNHDA and SQIVND (reference sequence). The CDR3 totals 16 residues. The CDR3 region has the DNA TGTGCCAGTAGTACTAGACAGGGAGCAACTAATGAAAAACTGTTTTTT. Translation: CASSTRQGATNEKLFF.

The chain uses TRBV30 and TRBJ1-6; 10 positions match TRBD1. CDR1 is GTSNPN, CDR2 SVGIG, per germline (reference sequence). J gave up 5 bases and V 7 bases, and 2 bases lay outside the gene matches. This CDR3 comprises 13 residues. This chain's CDR3 is CASGTGDNSPLHF. As DNA, the CDR3 is TGTGCCTCAGGGACAGGGGATAATTCACCCCTCCACTTT.

The chain has TRBV5-1 and TRBJ2-3, with 7 bases identical to TRBD2. CDR3 length: 15 amino acids. The trim removed 2 bases at V and 5 bases at J, leaving 8 bases unmatched. Per germline, CDR1 SGHRS and CDR2 YFSETQ. CDR3 region: CASSFGGSHGDTQYF. As DNA, the CDR3 is TGCGCCAGCAGCTTCGGCGGGAGTCATGGAGATACGCAGTATTTT.

The chain's CDR3 is CASSLAGGEQYF. The DNA for the CDR3 is TGTGCCAGCAGTTTAGCCGGGGGCGAGCAGTACTTC. This chain uses TRBV27 with TRBJ2-7, with a possible D match to TRBD2 (6 bases). Germline CDR1 is MNHEY and CDR2 is SMNVEV (reference sequence). V dropped 2 bases and J dropped 6 bases, with 8 bases sitting between them. This CDR3 has 12 residues.

This clone was recorded a few times. The chain uses TRBV2 and TRBJ1-1, with D possibly TRBD1 on 5 matching bases. Trimming pared 6 bases from V and 3 bases from J, leaving 8 bases between. The CDR3 has 12 residues. CDR1 SNHLY and CDR2 FYNNEI come from the germline V gene. The CDR3 DNA reads TGTGCCAGCAGATGGGGGGACACTGAAGCTTTCTTT. Translating gives CASRWGDTEAFF. The variable domain in full, with the rest retrieved from reference TRBV2 and TRBJ1-1, is EPEVTQTPSHQVTQMGQEVILRCVPISNHLYFYWYRQILGQKVEFLVSFYNNEISEKSEIFDDQFSVERPDGSNFTLKIRSTKLEDSAMYFCASRWGDTEAFFGQGTRLTVV.

To note about this clone: The sample holds other DNA sequences that translate to the same CDR3. This chain uses TRBV19 with TRBJ2-2; D unresolved. The V end was cut by 2 bases, the J end by 4 bases, with 8 bases between. Germline CDR1 and CDR2: LNHDA and SQIVND (reference sequence). The CDR3 contains 14 residues. The CDR3 DNA follows: TGTGCCAGTAGTATAACCACCGGCACCGGGGAGCTGTTTTTT. This codes for CASSITTGTGELFF.